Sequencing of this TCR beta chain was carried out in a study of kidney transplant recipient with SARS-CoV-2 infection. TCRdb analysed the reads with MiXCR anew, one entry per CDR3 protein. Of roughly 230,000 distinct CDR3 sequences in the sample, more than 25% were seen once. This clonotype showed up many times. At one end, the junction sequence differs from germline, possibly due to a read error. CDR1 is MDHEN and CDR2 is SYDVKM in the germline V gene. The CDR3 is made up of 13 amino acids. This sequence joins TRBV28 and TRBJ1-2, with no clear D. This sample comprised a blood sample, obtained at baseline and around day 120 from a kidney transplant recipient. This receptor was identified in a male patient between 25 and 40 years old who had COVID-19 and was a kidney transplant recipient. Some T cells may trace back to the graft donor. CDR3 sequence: CASSFVAPSGFFF. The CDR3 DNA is TGTGCCAGCAGTTTCGTTGCCCCATCGGGGTTTTTCTTC.